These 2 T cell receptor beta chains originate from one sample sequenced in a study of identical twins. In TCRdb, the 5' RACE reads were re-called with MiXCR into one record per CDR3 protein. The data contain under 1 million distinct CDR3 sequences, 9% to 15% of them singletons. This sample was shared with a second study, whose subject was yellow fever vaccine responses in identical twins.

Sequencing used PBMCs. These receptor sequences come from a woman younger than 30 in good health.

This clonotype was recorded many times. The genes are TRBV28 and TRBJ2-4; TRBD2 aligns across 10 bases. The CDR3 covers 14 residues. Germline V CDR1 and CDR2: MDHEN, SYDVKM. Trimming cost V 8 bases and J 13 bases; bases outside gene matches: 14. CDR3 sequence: CASLPSGRGDSQYF. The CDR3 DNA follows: TGTGCCAGCCTACCTAGCGGGAGAGGAGACTCACAGTACTTC.

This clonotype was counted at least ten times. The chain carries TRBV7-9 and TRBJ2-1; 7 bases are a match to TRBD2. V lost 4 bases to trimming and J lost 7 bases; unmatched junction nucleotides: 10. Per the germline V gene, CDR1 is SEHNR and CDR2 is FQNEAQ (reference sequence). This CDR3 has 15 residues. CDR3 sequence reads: CASSYPGLVGNEQFF. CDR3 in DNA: TGTGCCAGCAGCTACCCCGGACTAGTTGGTAATGAGCAGTTCTTC.